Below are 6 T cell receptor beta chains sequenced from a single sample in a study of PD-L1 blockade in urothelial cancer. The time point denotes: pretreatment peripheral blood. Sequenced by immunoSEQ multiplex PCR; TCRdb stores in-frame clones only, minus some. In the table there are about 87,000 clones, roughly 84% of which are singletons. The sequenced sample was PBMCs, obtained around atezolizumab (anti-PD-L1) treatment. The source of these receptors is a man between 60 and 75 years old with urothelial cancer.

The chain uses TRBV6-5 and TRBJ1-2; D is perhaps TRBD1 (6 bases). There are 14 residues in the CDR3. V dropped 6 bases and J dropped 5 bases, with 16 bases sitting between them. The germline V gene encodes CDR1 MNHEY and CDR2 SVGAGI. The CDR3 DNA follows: TGTGCCAGCAGCTTCGGGGGGGGCACGTATGGCTACACCTTC. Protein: CASSFGGGTYGYTF.

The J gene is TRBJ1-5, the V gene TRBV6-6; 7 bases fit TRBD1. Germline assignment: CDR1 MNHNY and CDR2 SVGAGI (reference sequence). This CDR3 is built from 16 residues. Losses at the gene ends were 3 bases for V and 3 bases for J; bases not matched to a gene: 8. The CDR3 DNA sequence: TGTGCCAGCAGTTATCGGGCAGGGGGTCACAATCAGCCCCAGCATTTT. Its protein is CASSYRAGGHNQPQHF.

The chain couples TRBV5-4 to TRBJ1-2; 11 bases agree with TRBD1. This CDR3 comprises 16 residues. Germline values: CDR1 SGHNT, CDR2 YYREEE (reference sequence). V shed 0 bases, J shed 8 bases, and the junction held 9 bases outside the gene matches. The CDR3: CASSLVGQGARRGYTF. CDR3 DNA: TGTGCCAGCAGCTTGGTAGGACAGGGGGCTCGGCGAGGCTACACCTTC. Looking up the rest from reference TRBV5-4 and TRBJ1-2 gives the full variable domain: ETGVTQSPTHLIKTRGQQVTLRCSSQSGHNTVSWYQQALGQGPQFIFQYYREEENGRGNFPPRFSGLQFPNYSSELNVNALELDDSALYLCASSLVGQGARRGYTFGSGTRLTVV.

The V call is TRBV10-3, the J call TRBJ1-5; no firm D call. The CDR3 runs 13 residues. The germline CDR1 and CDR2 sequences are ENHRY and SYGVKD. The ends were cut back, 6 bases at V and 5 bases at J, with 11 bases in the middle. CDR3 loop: CAISPEGDQPQHF. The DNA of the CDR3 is TGTGCCATCAGCCCTGAGGGCGATCAGCCCCAGCATTTT.

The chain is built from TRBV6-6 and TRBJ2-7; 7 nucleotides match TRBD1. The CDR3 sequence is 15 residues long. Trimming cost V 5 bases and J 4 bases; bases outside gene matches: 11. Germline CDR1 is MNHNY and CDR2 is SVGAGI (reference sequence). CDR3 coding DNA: TGTGCCAGCAGTCCTACCGGGACAGCCCTATACGAGCAGTACTTC. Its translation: CASSPTGTALYEQYF.

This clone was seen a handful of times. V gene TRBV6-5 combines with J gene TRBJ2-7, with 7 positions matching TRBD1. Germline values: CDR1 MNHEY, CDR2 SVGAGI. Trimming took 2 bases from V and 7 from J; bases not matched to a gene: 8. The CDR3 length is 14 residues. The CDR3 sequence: CASSYDRVSGEQYF. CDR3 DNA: TGTGCCAGCAGTTACGACAGGGTATCTGGGGAGCAGTACTTC.